These T cell receptor beta chains were read from a single sample in a study of blood T cell repertoires in COVID-19. Some clones are missing from TCRdb's copy, which holds only in-frame ones; the method was immunoSEQ multiplex PCR. The table records approximately 250,000 clones, roughly 89% of them present only once. The sample was PBMCs or T cells enriched from blood (not recorded which). These receptors originate from a woman younger than 45 who had recovered from COVID-19. The conserved cysteine and the conserved F or W are not part of the CDR3 here.

TRBJ1-1	TRBV28	ASSPGQGPPGVTEAF
TRBJ2-1	TRBV9	ASSVGSGQYYNEQF
TRBJ2-1	TRBV6-2/TRBV6-3	ASSYSRLYNEQF
TRBJ1-1	TRBV30	AWRAGGEAF
TRBJ1-1	TRBV7-9	ASSLGQSAEAF
TRBJ2-5	TRBV4-2	ASSQDVQETQY
TRBJ2-3	TRBV10-3	AISGTSGRAGPDTQY
TRBJ1-4	TRBV7-2	ASSSNRGANEKLF
TRBJ2-1	TRBV28	ASSFGGWTYNEQF
TRBJ2-7	TRBV4-1	ASSLMTTGLYEQY
TRBJ1-4	TRBV7-2	ASSLGWREKLF
TRBJ1-4	TRBV18	ASSPPSSGKGTNEKLF
TRBJ2-1	TRBV11-1	ASSSGQGSYNEQF
TRBJ2-7	TRBV25-1	ASSSGTYEQY
TRBJ2-1	TRBV27	ASSLSTRGGMSYNEQF
TRBJ1-2	TRBV12-3/TRBV12-4	ASSLTGDGYT
TRBJ2-3	TRBV7-3	ASSRGLPNTDTQY
TRBJ1-5	TRBV19	ASRPPGSGEYQPQH
TRBJ2-1	TRBV4-3	ASSQEPSTGSWVNEQF
TRBJ1-1	TRBV3-1/TRBV3-2	ASSQGQALEAF
TRBJ2-7	TRBV5-1	ASSPLLAYEQY
TRBJ1-4	TRBV4-1	ASSQDIGPRKRANEKLF
TRBJ2-5	TRBV20-1	SASGVRGQY
TRBJ2-1	TRBV28	ASSYVAGAYYNEQF
TRBJ2-7	TRBV2	ASNLQGAAGREQY
TRBJ1-2	TRBV27	ASSLHAGYGYT
TRBJ2-7	TRBV4-1	ASSQVLAGVEQY
TRBJ1-5	TRBV7-2	ASSFEPRGWRVSNQPQH
TRBJ2-1	TRBV6-5	ASSLAGDSNEQF
TRBJ1-2	TRBV5-1	ASSLALGQGDGYT
TRBJ2-7	TRBV28	ATESLAGRISSYEQY
TRBJ2-2	TRBV6-4	ASSDSGTGRTGELF
TRBJ2-7	TRBV4-3	ASSQGTNAHEQY
TRBJ2-3	TRBV7-3	ASSLGLPSTDTQY
TRBJ2-2	TRBV18	ASSGRGRADTGELF
TRBJ2-1	TRBV7-3	ASSQSGTPYNEQF
TRBJ1-4	TRBV2	ASSETGFNEKLF
TRBJ2-7	TRBV5-8	ASSRSSGRGNEQY
TRBJ1-4	TRBV19	ASKQGPANEKLF
TRBJ1-6	TRBV10-3	AISLQGNNSPLH
TRBJ2-3	TRBV7-8	ASRPGTSGHTDTQY
TRBJ2-7	TRBV27	ASSLGFSLADPREQY
TRBJ2-1	TRBV20-1	SASLVAQGGEQF
TRBJ1-2	TRBV18	ASSPGRGEGYGYT
TRBJ2-3	TRBV27	ASSFSTGGTDTQY
TRBJ2-3	TRBV6-2/TRBV6-3	ASSFSDTQY
TRBJ2-1	TRBV28	ASSVSSGTSYNEQF
TRBJ2-3	TRBV7-2	ASSPGGLDTDTQY
TRBJ1-4	TRBV25-1	ASRVEEGKLF
TRBJ1-1	TRBV27	ASSQPGQREAF
TRBJ2-1	TRBV14	ASSQELAGVPQF
TRBJ1-3	TRBV7-7	ASSLDGGAGNTIY
TRBJ1-5	TRBV6-6	ASSRQGDGLQPQH
TRBJ1-4	TRBV4-2	ASSPRGQDNEKLF